This T cell receptor (beta chain) was identified in a study of cytomegalovirus exposure and HLA in healthy donors. Study-wide context: Out of roughly 170 million T cells, an earlier analysis found fewer than 140 million unique TCR beta sequences in total.

Use of 60 Vbeta and 13 Jbeta primers characterized the PCR. The method was immunoSEQ multiplex PCR; TCRdb's version includes in-frame clones alone and lacks a portion of them. The sample has some 130,000 clones; 79% are singletons. About this clone: Its target is not known.

The study's findings and limits: An analysis that was carried out later associated some 17,000 TCR beta sequences with HLA alleles at 0.05 false discovery rate.

In germline, CDR1 is SGHAT, CDR2 FQNNGV. The CDR3 runs 19 residues. After removal of 0 bases from V and 6 bases from J, the junction contained 12 bases not matched to a gene. The chain recombines TRBV11-2 with TRBJ2-1; 12 bases map to TRBD2. The sequence was collected from a man aged 18 to 35 in good health and CMV-seronegative. Sequencing used PBMCs. CDR3 DNA sequence: TGTGCCAGCAGCTTAGATCTATCTAGCGGGAGGGCCTTGCCCAATGAGCAGTTCTTC. Its translation is CASSLDLSSGRALPNEQFF. Full variable domain (rest looked up from reference TRBV11-2 and TRBJ2-1): EAGVAQSPRYKIIEKRQSVAFWCNPISGHATLYWYQQILGQGPKLLIQFQNNGVVDDSQLPKDRFSAERLKGVDSTLKIQPAKLEDSAVYLCASSLDLSSGRALPNEQFFGPGTRLTVL.